This record looks at one T cell receptor (beta chain) sequence and its context. Germline assignment: CDR1 LGHDT and CDR2 YNNKEL (reference sequence). The CDR3 is 15 amino acids. Trimming shortened V by 1 base and J by 2 bases, and 9 bases separated the two germline ends. Original analysis: Quantification of nucleated cells was approximated via reference gene primer amplification. The protocol was immunoSEQ multiplex PCR, while the TCRdb copy is restricted to in-frame clones and leaves out a portion. V, J and clone size were drawn from that table, and D and trimming were deduced from the DNA. Of some 250,000 clones in the sample, approximately 88% were seen once. This sample was taken from a study of blood T cell repertoires in COVID-19. Study at large: Some COVID-19 samples were acute and others convalescent; all came from the United States, Italy and Spain. The analysed material was cDNA or gDNA that came from T cells, B-cell-depleted T cells, or PBMCs.

Sequencing was performed on peripheral blood. The receptor comes from a woman younger than 45 with acute or convalescent COVID-19. The chain carries TRBV3-1 (or the pseudogene TRBV3-2) and TRBJ2-4; D perhaps matches TRBD1 (6 bases). CDR3 DNA sequence: TGTGCCAGCAGCCAAGTATGGGACACCAAAAACATTCAGTACTTC. Translating it yields CASSQVWDTKNIQYF.